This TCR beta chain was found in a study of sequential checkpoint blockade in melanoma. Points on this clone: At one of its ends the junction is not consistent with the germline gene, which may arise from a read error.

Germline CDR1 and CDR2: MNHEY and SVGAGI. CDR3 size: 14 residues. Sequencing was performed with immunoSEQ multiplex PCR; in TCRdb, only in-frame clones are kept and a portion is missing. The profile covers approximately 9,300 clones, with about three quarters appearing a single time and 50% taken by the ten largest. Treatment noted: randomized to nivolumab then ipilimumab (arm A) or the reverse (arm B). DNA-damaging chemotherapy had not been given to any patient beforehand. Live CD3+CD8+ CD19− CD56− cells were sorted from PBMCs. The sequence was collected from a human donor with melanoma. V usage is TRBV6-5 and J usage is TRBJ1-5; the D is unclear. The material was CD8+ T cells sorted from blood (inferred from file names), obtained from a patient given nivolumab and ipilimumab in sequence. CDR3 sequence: CASSAGLGNQPQHF. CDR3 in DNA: TGTGCCAGCAGTGCGGGGTTAGGTAATCAGCCTCAGCATTTT.